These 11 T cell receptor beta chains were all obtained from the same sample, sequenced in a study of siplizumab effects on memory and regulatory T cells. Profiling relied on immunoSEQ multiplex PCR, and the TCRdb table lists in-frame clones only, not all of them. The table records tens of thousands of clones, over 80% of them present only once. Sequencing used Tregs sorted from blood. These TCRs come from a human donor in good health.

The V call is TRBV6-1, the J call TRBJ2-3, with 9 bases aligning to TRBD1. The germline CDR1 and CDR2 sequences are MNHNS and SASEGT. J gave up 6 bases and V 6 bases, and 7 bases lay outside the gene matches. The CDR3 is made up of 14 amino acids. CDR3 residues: CASRRTGESDTQYF. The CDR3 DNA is TGTGCCAGCAGGCGGACAGGGGAGTCGGATACGCAGTATTTT.

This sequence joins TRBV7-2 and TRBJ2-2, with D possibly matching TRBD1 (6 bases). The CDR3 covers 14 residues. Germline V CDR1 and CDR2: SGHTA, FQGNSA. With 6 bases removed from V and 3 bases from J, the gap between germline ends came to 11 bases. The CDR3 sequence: CASRSQGYTGELFF. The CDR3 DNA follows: TGTGCCAGCAGGTCTCAGGGGTACACCGGGGAGCTGTTTTTT.

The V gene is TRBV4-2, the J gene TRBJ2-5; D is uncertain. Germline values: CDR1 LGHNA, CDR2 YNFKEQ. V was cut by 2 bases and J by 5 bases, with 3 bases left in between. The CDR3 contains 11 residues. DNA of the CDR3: TGTGCCAGCAGCCAACTGGAGACCCAGTACTTC. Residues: CASSQLETQYF.

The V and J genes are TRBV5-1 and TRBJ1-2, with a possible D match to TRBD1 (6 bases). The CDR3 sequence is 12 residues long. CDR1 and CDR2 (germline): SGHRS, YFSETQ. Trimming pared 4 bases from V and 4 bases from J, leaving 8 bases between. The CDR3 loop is CASSPDSYGYTF. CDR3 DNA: TGCGCCAGCAGCCCGGACAGCTATGGCTACACCTTC.

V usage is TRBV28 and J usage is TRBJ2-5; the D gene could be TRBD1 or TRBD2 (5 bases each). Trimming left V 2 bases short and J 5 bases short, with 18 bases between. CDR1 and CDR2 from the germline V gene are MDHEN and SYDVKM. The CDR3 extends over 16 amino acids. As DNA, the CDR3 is TGTGCCAGCAGTTTAGGTGTGGGGACCCAAGAGGAGACCCAGTACTTC. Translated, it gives CASSLGVGTQEETQYF.

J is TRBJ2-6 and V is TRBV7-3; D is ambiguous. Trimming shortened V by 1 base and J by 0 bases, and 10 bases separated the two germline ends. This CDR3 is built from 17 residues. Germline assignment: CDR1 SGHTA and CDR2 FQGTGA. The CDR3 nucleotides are TGTGCCAGCAGCTTAAGGGTGACGAGCTCTGGGGCCAACGTCCTGACTTTC. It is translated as CASSLRVTSSGANVLTF.

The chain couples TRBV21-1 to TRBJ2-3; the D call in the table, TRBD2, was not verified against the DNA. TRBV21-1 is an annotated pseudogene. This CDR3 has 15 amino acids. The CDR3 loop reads CASSKSSGGTDTQYF. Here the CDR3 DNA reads TGTGCCAGCAGCAAATCTAGCGGGGGCACAGATACGCAGTATTTT.

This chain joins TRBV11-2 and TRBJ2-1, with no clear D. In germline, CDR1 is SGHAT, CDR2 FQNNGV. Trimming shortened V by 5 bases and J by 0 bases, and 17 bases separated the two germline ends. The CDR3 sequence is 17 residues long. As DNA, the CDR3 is TGTGCCAGCAGCCCCTCGCTCGGGCGGAGCTCCTACAATGAGCAGTTCTTC. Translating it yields CASSPSLGRSSYNEQFF. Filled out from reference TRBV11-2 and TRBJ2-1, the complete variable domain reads EAGVAQSPRYKIIEKRQSVAFWCNPISGHATLYWYQQILGQGPKLLIQFQNNGVVDDSQLPKDRFSAERLKGVDSTLKIQPAKLEDSAVYLCASSPSLGRSSYNEQFFGPGTRLTVL.

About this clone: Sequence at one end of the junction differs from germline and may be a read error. The CDR3: CASSYDREGTQYF. CDR3 DNA: TGTGCTAGCAGCTACGACAGAGAAGGGACCCAGTACTTC. The V call is TRBV7-7, the J call TRBJ2-5; TRBD1 is a possible D gene (5 bases). CDR1 and CDR2 from the germline V gene are SSHAT and FNYEAQ (reference sequence). This CDR3 is 13 amino acids long. Using reference TRBV7-7 and TRBJ2-5 for the parts outside the CDR3, the full variable domain is GAGVSQSPRYKVTKRGQDVTLRCDPISSHATLYWYQQALGQGPEFLTYFNYEAQPDKSGLPSDRFSAERPEGSISTLTIQRTEQRDSAMYRCASSYDREGTQYFGPGTRLLVL.

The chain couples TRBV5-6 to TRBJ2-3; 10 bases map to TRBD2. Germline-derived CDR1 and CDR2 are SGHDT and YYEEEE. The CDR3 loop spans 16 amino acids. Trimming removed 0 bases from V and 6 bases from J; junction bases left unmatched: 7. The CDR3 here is CASSLGGLAGADTQYF. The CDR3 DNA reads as TGTGCCAGCAGCTTGGGGGGGCTAGCGGGAGCTGATACGCAGTATTTT. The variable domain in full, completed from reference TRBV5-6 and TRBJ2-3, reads DAGVTQSPTHLIKTRGQQVTLRCSPKSGHDTVSWYQQALGQGPQFIFQYYEEEERQRGNFPDRFSGHQFPNYSSELNVNALLLGDSALYLCASSLGGLAGADTQYFGPGTRLTVL.

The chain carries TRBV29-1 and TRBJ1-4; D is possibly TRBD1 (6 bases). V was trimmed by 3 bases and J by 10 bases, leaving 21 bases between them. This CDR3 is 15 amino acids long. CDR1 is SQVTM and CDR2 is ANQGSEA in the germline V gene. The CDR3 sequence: CSVEGTGSINGKLFF. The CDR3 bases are TGCAGCGTTGAGGGTACAGGGAGTATAAACGGAAAACTGTTTTTT. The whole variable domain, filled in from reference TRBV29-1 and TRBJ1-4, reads SAVISQKPSRDICQRGTSLTIQCQVDSQVTMMFWYRQQPGQSLTLIATANQGSEATYESGFVIDKFPISRPNLTFSTLTVSNMSPEDSSIYLCSVEGTGSINGKLFFGSGTQLSVL.